This T cell receptor beta chain was observed in a study of OX40 agonist ivuxolimab in advanced cancers. In terms of the full investigation: Ivuxolimab was a fully human IgG2 agonistic monoclonal antibody targeting the costimulatory receptor OX40 (CD134). Among the roughly 50 dose-escalation patients, approximately 20 had hepatocellular carcinoma, about 15 melanoma, 9 renal cell carcinoma and 9 head and neck cancer. In the dose-escalation cohort, roughly 82% of patients were male, and the mean age was approximately 60 years with a range of about 20 to 80. Patients were allowed to have had prior anti-PD-1, anti-PD-L1 or anti-CTLA-4 therapy, and around 40% of the dose-escalation patients had previously received checkpoint inhibitors. Peripheral TCRbeta sequencing was intended to test whether TCR sequence diversity was altered and clonal T-cell expansion was caused by ivuxolimab. Partial responses occurred in three dose-escalation patients, of whom one had hepatocellular carcinoma and two had cutaneous melanoma. The paper covers the monotherapy dose-escalation part of the phase I ivuxolimab trial, which included N of about 56 patients. Intravenous ivuxolimab was administered to patients every 2 weeks at six dose levels: 0.01, 0.1, 0.3, 1.5, 3 and 10 mg/kg.

Genomic DNA was extracted from sorted cells for sequencing of the TCRbeta CDR3 region. The immunoSEQ Assay was used for sequencing of TCRbeta CDR3 regions. What TCRdb holds here is the immuneACCESS table cut down to in-frame rearrangements. Part of the clones is not present; checked against another copy, under half of the missing clones reflect an unresolved V gene, and the others are unexplained. This sample lists about 95,000 clones; around nine tenths were detected once. Clones ranked in the top ten supply approximately 2.5% of the sample. On this clone itself: Which antigen it targets is not known. Qualities for individual bases were not recorded, and no much larger clone is one base off.

The research as a whole found: Clonal expansion of both CD4+ and CD8+ blood T cells was observed from baseline to week 6 at doses 0.1 to 3.0 mg/kg. Low levels of normalized T-cell clonal expansion were also seen in some patients who did not respond. The antigen specificity of the peripheral T cells that underwent clonal expansion was not determined. On average, CD8+ T cells showed more expanded clones than CD4+ T cells after ivuxolimab. In the 0.1-3.0 mg/kg groups, partial responders were among the patients with the lowest normalized peripheral clonal expansion, particularly in CD8+ T cells.

The trial excluded patients who had a history of autoimmune disease or were on systemic immunosuppression. Peripheral blood for TCR sequencing was drawn from every dose cohort at baseline, at cycle 4 day 1 and at cycle 7 day 1. The samples were taken from a phase I, first-in-human, multicenter, open-label dose-escalation trial of ivuxolimab. The trial enrolled adults with locally advanced or metastatic head and neck squamous cell, hepatocellular, melanoma or renal cell carcinoma. Before TCR sequencing, CD4+ T cells and CD8+ T cells from peripheral blood were sorted into separate populations. Taken from the germline V gene (reference sequence), the CDR1 and CDR2 loops are SEHNR and FQNEAQ. The CDR3 numbers 10 residues from cysteine through phenylalanine. The entry retains the CDR3 DNA only, 30 bases that are in frame from base 1. The trim is 10 bases for V and 5 bases for J, with a gap of 8 bases between the germline ends.

This clonotype originated in an adult with an advanced solid tumor such as melanoma, head and neck, liver or kidney cancer. The chain uses TRBV7-9 and TRBJ1-1; 5 matching bases give a weak D call of TRBD1. This sample comprised CD4+ or CD8+ T cells sorted from blood, obtained in a trial of the OX40 agonist ivuxolimab. The sequence in DNA is TGTGCCACCGGGGGAACTGAAGCTTTCTTT. Translated, this is CATGGTEAFF. Joined to the reference TRBV7-9 and TRBJ1-1 proteins, this CDR3 gives the full variable domain: DTGVSQNPRHKITKRGQNVTFRCDPISEHNRLYWYRQTLGQGPEFLTYFQNEAQLEKSRLLSDRFSAERPKGSFSTLEIQRTEQGDSAMYLCATGGTEAFFGQGTRLTVV.